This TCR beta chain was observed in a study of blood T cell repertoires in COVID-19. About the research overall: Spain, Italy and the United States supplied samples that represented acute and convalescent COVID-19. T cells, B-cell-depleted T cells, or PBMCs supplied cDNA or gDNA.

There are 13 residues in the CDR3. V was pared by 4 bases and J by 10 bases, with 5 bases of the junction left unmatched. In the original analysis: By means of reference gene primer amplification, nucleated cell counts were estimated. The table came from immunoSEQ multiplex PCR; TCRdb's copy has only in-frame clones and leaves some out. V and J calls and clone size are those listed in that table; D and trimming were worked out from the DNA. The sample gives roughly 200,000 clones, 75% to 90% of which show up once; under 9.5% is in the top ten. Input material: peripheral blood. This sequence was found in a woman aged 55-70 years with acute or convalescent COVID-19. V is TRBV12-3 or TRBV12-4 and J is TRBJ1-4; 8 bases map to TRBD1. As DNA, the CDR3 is TGTGCCAGCAGTTCTATACAGGGGGGAAAACTGTTTTTT. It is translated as CASSSIQGGKLFF.